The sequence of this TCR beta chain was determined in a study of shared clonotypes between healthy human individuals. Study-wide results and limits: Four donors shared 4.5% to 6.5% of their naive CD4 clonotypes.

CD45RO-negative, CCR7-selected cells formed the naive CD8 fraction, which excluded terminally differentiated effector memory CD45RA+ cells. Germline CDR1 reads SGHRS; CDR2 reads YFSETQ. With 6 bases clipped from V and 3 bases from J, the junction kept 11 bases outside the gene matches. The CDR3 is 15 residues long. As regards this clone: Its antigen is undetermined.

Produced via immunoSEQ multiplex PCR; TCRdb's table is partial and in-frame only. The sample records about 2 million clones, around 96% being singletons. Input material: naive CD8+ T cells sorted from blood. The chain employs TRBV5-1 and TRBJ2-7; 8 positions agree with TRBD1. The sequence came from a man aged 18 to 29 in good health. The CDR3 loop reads CASTPIGTGVYEQYF. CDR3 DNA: TGCGCCAGCACTCCGATCGGGACAGGAGTCTACGAGCAGTACTTC.